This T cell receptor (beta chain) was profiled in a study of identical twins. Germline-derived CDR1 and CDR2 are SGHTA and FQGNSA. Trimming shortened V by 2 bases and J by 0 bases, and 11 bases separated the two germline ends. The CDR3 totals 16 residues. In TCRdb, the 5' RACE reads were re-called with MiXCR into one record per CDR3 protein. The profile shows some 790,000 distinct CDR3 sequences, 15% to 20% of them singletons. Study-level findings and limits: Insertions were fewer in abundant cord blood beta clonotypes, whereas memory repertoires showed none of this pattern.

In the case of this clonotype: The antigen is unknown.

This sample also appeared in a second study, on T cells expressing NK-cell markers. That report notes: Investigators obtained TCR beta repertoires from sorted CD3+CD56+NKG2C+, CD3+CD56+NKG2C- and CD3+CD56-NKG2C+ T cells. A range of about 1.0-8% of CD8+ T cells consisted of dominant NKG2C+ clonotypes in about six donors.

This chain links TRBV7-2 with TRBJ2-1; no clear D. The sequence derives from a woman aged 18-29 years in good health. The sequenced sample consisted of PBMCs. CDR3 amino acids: CASSLRQSNSYNEQFF. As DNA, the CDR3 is TGTGCCAGCAGCTTACGGCAGTCTAACTCCTACAATGAGCAGTTCTTC.